This TCR beta chain was profiled in a study of shared clonotypes between healthy human individuals. Every immunoSEQ plate was one replicate of a subset's evenly spread DNA. Some clones are missing from TCRdb's copy, which holds only in-frame ones; the method was immunoSEQ multiplex PCR. Of some 300,000 clones detected, 73% appear once; the ten largest clones hold 8.5% to 12%. This CDR3 is 16 amino acids long. The V and J ends lost 3 bases and 2 bases respectively, with 13 bases between them. In germline, CDR1 is MNHNS, CDR2 SASEGT. General observations from the study: Only a few donors were included, so the genetic and exposure-history diversity represented was limited. Among the subsets, naive ones generally showed larger estimated richness than memory ones.

With respect to this clone: As yet, its antigen is unknown.

The chain joins TRBV6-1 to TRBJ2-2; no clear D. The sequence was collected from a man aged 25-45 years in good health. Sequencing used memory CD4+ T cells sorted from blood. The subset is: CD45RA-negative fraction. CDR3 loop: CASSEFVGSNTGELFF. The CDR3 region has the DNA TGTGCCAGCAGTGAGTTTGTCGGCTCCAACACCGGGGAGCTGTTTTTT.